This TCR beta chain was sequenced in a study of T cell responses to AZD1222 COVID-19 vaccine. Study-wide findings and caveats: Within unmutated variant regions lay the reported targets of nearly half of spike-specific TCRs. Repertoires were sampled only after the peak T cell response. There were mostly white British donors and more females than males, and clonal diversity was possibly underestimated.

Worth noting for this clone: The target antigen is unknown.

Only in-frame clones appear in the TCRdb table, and some are missing; sequencing was by immunoSEQ multiplex PCR. The sample shows tens of thousands of clones, 88% of them seen only once. Trimming took 4 bases from V and 9 from J, leaving 22 bases between them. The CDR3 has 16 residues. Germline V lookup: CDR1 LNHDA, CDR2 SQIVND (reference sequence). The sequence was collected from an adult in good health. The sample consisted of peripheral blood, taken on day 0 of MenACWY control vaccination. The J gene is TRBJ2-4, the V gene TRBV19, with D possibly being TRBD2 (6 bases). CDR3 nucleotides: TGTGCCAGTAGTACCCTAGCGTCAACCCTAGGTGCCATTCAGTACTTC. This gives the protein CASSTLASTLGAIQYF.